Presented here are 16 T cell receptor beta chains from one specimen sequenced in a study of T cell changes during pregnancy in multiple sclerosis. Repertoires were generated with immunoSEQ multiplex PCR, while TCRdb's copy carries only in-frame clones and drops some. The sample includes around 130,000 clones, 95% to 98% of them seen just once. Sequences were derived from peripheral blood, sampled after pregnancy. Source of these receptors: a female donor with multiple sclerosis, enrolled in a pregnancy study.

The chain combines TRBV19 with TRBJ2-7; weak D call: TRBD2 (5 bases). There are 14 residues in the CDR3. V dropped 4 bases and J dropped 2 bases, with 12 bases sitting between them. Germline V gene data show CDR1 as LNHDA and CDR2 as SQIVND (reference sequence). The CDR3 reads CASSTGLATYEQYF. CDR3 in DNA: TGTGCCAGTAGTACGGGGTTGGCCACCTACGAGCAGTACTTC.

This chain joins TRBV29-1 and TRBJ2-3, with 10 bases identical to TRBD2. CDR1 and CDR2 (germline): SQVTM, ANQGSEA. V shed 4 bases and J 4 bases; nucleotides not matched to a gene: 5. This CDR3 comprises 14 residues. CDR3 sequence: CSVVSSGRPDTQYF. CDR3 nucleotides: TGCAGCGTTGTCTCTAGCGGGAGACCAGATACGCAGTATTTT.

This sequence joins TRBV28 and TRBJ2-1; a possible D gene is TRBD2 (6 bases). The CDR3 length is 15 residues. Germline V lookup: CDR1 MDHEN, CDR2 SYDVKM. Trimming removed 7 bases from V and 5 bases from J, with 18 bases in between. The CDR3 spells CASILRGTPNNEQFF. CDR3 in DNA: TGTGCCAGCATACTACGAGGGACTCCAAACAATGAGCAGTTCTTC.

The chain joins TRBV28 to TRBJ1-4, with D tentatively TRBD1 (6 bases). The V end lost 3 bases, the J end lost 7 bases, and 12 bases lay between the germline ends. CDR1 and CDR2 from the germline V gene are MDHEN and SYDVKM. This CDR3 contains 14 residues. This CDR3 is CASSFRGFGEKLFF. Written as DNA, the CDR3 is TGTGCCAGCAGTTTCAGGGGATTTGGTGAAAAACTGTTTTTT.

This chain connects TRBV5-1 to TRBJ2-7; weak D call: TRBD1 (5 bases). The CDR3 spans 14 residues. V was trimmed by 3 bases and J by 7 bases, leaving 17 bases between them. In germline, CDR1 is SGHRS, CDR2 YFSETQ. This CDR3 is CASSSTVSVGEQYF. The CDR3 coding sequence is TGCGCCAGCAGCTCGACAGTGTCTGTGGGGGAGCAGTACTTC.

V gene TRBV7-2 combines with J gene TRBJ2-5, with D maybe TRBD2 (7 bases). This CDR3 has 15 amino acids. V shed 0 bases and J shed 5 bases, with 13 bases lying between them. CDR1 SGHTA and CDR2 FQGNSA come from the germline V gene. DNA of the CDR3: TGTGCCAGCAGCTTAGCGAAGGGGGGGCCGGAGACCCAGTACTTC. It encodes CASSLAKGGPETQYF.

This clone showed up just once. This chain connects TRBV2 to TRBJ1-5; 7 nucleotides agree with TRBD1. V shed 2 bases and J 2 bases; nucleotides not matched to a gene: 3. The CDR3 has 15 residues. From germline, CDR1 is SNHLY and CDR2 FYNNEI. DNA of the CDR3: TGTGCCAGCAGTGAACGGGACAGCGGCAATCAGCCCCAGCATTTT. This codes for CASSERDSGNQPQHF. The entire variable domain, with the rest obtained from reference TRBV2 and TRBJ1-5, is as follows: EPEVTQTPSHQVTQMGQEVILRCVPISNHLYFYWYRQILGQKVEFLVSFYNNEISEKSEIFDDQFSVERPDGSNFTLKIRSTKLEDSAMYFCASSERDSGNQPQHFGDGTRLSIL.

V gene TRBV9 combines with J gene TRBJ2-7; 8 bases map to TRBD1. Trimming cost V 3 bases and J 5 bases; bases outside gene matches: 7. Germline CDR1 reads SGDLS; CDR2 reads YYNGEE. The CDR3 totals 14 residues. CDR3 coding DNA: TGTGCCAGCAGCGCAGACGGACAGGGCGACGAGCAGTACTTC. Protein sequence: CASSADGQGDEQYF. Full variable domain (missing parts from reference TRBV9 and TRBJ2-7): DSGVTQTPKHLITATGQRVTLRCSPRSGDLSVYWYQQSLDQGLQFLIQYYNGEERAKGNILERFSAQQFPDLHSELNLSSLELGDSALYFCASSADGQGDEQYFGPGTRLTVT.

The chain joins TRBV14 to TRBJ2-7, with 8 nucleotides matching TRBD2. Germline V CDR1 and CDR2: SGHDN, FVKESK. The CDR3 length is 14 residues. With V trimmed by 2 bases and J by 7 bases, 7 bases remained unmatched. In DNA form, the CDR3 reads TGTGCCAGCAGCCAACCGGGACTAGGAAGGGAGCAGTACTTC. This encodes CASSQPGLGREQYF.

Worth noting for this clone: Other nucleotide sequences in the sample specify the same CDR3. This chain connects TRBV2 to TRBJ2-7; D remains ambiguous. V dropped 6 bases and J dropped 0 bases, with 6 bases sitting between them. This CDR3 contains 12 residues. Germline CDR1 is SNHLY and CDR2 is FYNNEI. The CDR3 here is CASSRSSYEQYF. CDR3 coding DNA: TGTGCCAGCAGCCGTAGCTCCTACGAGCAGTACTTC.

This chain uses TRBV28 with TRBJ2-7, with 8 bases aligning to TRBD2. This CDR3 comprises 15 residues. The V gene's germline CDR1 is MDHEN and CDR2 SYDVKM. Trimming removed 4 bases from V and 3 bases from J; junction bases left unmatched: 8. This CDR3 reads CASSSAGEVGYEQYF. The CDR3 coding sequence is TGTGCCAGCAGTTCAGCGGGAGAGGTCGGCTACGAGCAGTACTTC.

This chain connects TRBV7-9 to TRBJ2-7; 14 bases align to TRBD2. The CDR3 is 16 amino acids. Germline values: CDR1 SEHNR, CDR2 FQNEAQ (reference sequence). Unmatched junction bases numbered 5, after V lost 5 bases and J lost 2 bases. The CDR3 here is CASSAWGLAGAYEQYF. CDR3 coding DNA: TGTGCCAGCAGCGCCTGGGGACTAGCGGGGGCCTACGAGCAGTACTTC.

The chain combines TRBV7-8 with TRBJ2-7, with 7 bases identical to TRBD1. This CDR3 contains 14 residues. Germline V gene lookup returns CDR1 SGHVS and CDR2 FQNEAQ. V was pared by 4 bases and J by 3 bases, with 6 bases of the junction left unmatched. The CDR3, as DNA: TGTGCCAGCAGCTCCGGGACAGAGCGCTACGAGCAGTACTTC. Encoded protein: CASSSGTERYEQYF.

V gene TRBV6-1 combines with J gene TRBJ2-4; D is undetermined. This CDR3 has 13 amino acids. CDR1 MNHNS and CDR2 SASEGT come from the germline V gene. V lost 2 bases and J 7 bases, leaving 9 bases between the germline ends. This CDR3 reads CASSESSRNIQYF. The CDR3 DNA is TGTGCCAGCAGTGAATCGAGCAGGAACATTCAGTACTTC.

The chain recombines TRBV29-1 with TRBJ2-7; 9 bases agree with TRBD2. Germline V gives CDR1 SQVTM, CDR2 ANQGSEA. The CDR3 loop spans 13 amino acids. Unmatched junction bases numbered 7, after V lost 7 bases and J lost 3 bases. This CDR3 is CSAITSGYYEQYF. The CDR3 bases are TGCAGCGCTATCACTAGCGGGTACTACGAGCAGTACTTC.

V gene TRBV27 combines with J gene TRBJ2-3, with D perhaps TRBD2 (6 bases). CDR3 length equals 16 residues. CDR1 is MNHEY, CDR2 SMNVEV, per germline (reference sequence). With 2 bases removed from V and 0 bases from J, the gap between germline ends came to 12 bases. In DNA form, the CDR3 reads TGTGCCAGCAGTTTAAGGTGGGCGGGAAGCACAGATACGCAGTATTTT. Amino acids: CASSLRWAGSTDTQYF.